Presented here are 10 T cell receptor beta chains from one specimen sequenced in a study of shared clonotypes between healthy human individuals. Method: immunoSEQ multiplex PCR; TCRdb's copy keeps in-frame clones and lacks some. Of 600,000 to 750,000 clones listed, about two thirds are singletons. Material: memory CD4+ T cells sorted from blood. As for subset: CD45RA-negative fraction. Every receptor here comes from a woman in her twenties or thirties in good health.

V gene TRBV4-1 combines with J gene TRBJ2-7; 13 nucleotides match TRBD2. Germline V gene data show CDR1 as MGHRA and CDR2 as YSYEKL. This CDR3 is 17 amino acids long. After removal of 1 base from V and 2 bases from J, the junction contained 5 bases not matched to a gene. CDR3 region: CASSQAGTSGEAYEQYF. The CDR3 DNA follows: TGCGCCAGCAGCCAAGCAGGGACTAGCGGGGAGGCCTACGAGCAGTACTTC.

The chain has TRBV18 and TRBJ2-5, with unresolved D. Trimming took 1 base from V and 5 from J, leaving 17 bases between them. The V gene's germline CDR1 is KGHSH and CDR2 LQKENI. CDR3 size: 16 residues. The CDR3 DNA reads as TGTGCCAGCTCACCACGGGCCGCGGCGGTGGGGGAGACCCAGTACTTC. Protein sequence: CASSPRAAAVGETQYF. Together with reference TRBV18 and TRBJ2-5, the CDR3 gives the full variable domain: NAGVMQNPRHLVRRRGQEARLRCSPMKGHSHVYWYRQLPEEGLKFMVYLQKENIIDESGMPKERFSAEFPKEGPSILRIQQVVRGDSAAYFCASSPRAAAVGETQYFGPGTRLLVL.

The chain combines TRBV14 with TRBJ2-1; 15 bases are a match to TRBD2. Germline V CDR1 and CDR2: SGHDN, FVKESK. Losses at the gene ends were 0 bases for V and 9 bases for J; bases not matched to a gene: 12. The CDR3 extends over 19 amino acids. The DNA for the CDR3 is TGTGCCAGCAGCCAAGATCGGCGAGGGACTAGCGGGAGGCGGGTTGAGCAGTTCTTC. Amino acid sequence: CASSQDRRGTSGRRVEQFF.

This clone was detected a few times. The rearrangement links TRBV10-2 to TRBJ2-7; 13 bases are a match to TRBD2. Looked up from germline, CDR1 is WSHSY and CDR2 is SAAADI. V trimming: 8 bases; J trimming: 6 bases; junction bases outside the gene matches: 10. This CDR3 is built from 15 residues. As DNA, the CDR3 is TGCGCCAGCGTAGGGACTAGCGGGATGTTAAGCGAGCAGTACTTC. Translation: CASVGTSGMLSEQYF.

V and J are TRBV5-1 and TRBJ1-1; a weak D match, TRBD1 (6 bases). V was clipped by 4 bases and J by 8 bases, with 12 bases between them. The germline gives CDR1 SGHRS, CDR2 YFSETQ. The CDR3 is 12 residues long. The CDR3 sequence: CASSPGTHEAFF. CDR3 sequence (DNA): TGCGCCAGCAGCCCGGGGACACACGAAGCTTTCTTT. Based on the CDR3 plus reference TRBV5-1 and TRBJ1-1, the full variable domain is KAGVTQTPRYLIKTRGQQVTLSCSPISGHRSVSWYQQTPGQGLQFLFEYFSETQRNKGNFPGRFSGRQFSNSRSEMNVSTLELGDSALYLCASSPGTHEAFFGQGTRLTVV.

Written as DNA, the CDR3 is TGTGCCAGCAGCCCGGGACAGGGGGTCGCCGGGGAGCTGTTTTTT. This translates into CASSPGQGVAGELFF. This chain joins TRBV11-3 and TRBJ2-2, with 11 bases that match TRBD1. CDR3 length: 15 amino acids. Germline CDR1 is SGHNT and CDR2 is YENEEA. After removal of 5 bases from V and 6 bases from J, the junction contained 5 bases not matched to a gene.

The chain employs TRBV5-1 and TRBJ2-1; the D gene is possibly TRBD2 (6 bases). Trimming stripped 4 bases from V and 3 bases from J, with 14 bases between. The CDR3 is made up of 15 amino acids. Germline assignment: CDR1 SGHRS and CDR2 YFSETQ. In DNA form, the CDR3 reads TGCGCCAGCAGCGTCGGGTTAGCGGACTACAATGAGCAGTTCTTC. Residues: CASSVGLADYNEQFF.

CDR3 in amino acids: CASSPDRLGANEKLFF. The CDR3 bases are TGTGCCAGCTCACCGGACAGACTTGGGGCTAATGAAAAACTGTTTTTT. V usage is TRBV18 and J usage is TRBJ1-4, with D perhaps matching TRBD1 (6 bases). CDR3 length: 16 amino acids. Trimming shortened V by 3 bases and J by 3 bases, and 14 bases separated the two germline ends. Germline lookup yields CDR1 KGHSH and CDR2 LQKENI.

A remark on this clone: Other DNA sequences in the sample encode the same CDR3. The gene calls are TRBV19 and TRBJ2-5, with D tentatively TRBD2 (6 bases). The CDR3 extends over 14 amino acids. V lost 6 bases, J lost 4 bases, and 15 bases lay in between. Per the germline V gene, CDR1 is LNHDA and CDR2 is SQIVND (reference sequence). The CDR3 here is CASSRAGRRETQYF. CDR3 DNA: TGTGCCAGTAGCCGTGCGGGGAGGCGAGAGACCCAGTACTTC. The complete variable domain, with remaining parts taken from reference TRBV19 and TRBJ2-5, reads DGGITQSPKYLFRKEGQNVTLSCEQNLNHDAMYWYRQDPGQGLRLIYYSQIVNDFQKGDIAEGYSVSREKKESFPLTVTSAQKNPTAFYLCASSRAGRRETQYFGPGTRLLVL.

In regard to this clone: A much larger clone is a single base away; this may be a read error. Other nucleotide sequences in the sample specify the same CDR3. The rearrangement links TRBV7-2 to TRBJ2-2; TRBD2 agrees at 13 bases. The V and J ends lost 4 bases and 2 bases, in that order; junction bases with no gene match: 4. The CDR3 extends over 17 amino acids. The germline V gene encodes CDR1 SGHTA and CDR2 FQGNSA. CDR3 residues: CASSSGLAGVNTGELFF. The DNA of the CDR3 is TGTGCCAGCAGCTCCGGACTAGCGGGAGTCAACACCGGGGAGCTGTTTTTT.